The 23 T cell receptor beta chains below all came from one sample that was sequenced in a study of blood T cell repertoires in COVID-19. The protocol was immunoSEQ multiplex PCR, while the TCRdb copy is restricted to in-frame clones and leaves out a portion. The repertoire holds hundreds of thousands of clones, with about nine tenths as singletons. The sample taken for sequencing was peripheral blood. All receptors derive from a woman aged 50 to 60 who had recovered from COVID-19.

This chain links TRBV4-1 with TRBJ1-4; D remains ambiguous. The V end was cut by 0 bases, the J end by 4 bases, with 6 bases between. The CDR3 runs to 14 residues. CDR1 and CDR2 (germline): MGHRA, YSYEKL. CDR3 in amino acids: CASSQDRYNEKLFF. Written as DNA, the CDR3 is TGCGCCAGCAGCCAAGATCGGTATAATGAAAAACTGTTTTTT.

V gene TRBV4-3 combines with J gene TRBJ1-6; 12 nucleotides line up with TRBD1. Trimming removed 1 base from V and 9 bases from J; junction bases left unmatched: 13. Germline V gene sequence: CDR1 LGHNA, CDR2 YSLEER. The CDR3 extends over 19 amino acids. The CDR3 nucleotides are TGCGCCAGCAGCCAAGCCCCGGCAAGGGGGACAGGGGGCAGTTCACCCCTCCACTTT. The encoded protein is CASSQAPARGTGGSSPLHF.

The V call is TRBV7-9, the J call TRBJ2-1; 11 bases map to TRBD2. The CDR3 spans 16 residues. Germline trimming cut 5 bases from V and 3 bases from J; bases unmatched to any gene: 6. Germline V CDR1 and CDR2: SEHNR, FQNEAQ (reference sequence). The chain's CDR3 is CASSPLAGGNYNEQFF. The CDR3 DNA reads TGTGCCAGCAGCCCTTTAGCGGGGGGGAACTACAATGAGCAGTTCTTC.

This clone has a handful of counts. The chain combines TRBV5-4 with TRBJ2-5, with 7 positions matching TRBD2. This CDR3 has 14 amino acids. Per the germline V gene, CDR1 is SGHNT and CDR2 is YYREEE (reference sequence). The ends lost 4 bases at V and 4 bases at J; junction bases unmatched: 7. The CDR3: CASSHPGGGETQYF. The CDR3 nucleotides read TGTGCCAGCAGCCATCCGGGGGGAGGAGAGACCCAGTACTTC.

This clone has just one count. The chain combines TRBV7-2 with TRBJ1-3, with 7 bases identical to TRBD1. The CDR3 consists of 17 residues. CDR1 and CDR2 (germline): SGHTA, FQGNSA. With V trimmed by 5 bases and J by 0 bases, 10 bases remained unmatched. This chain's CDR3 is CASSLQPGQYSGNTIYF. The DNA of the CDR3 is TGTGCCAGCAGCCTCCAGCCGGGACAGTACTCTGGAAACACCATATATTTT.

This chain uses TRBV4-3 with TRBJ2-3; possible D gene TRBD1, 5 bases. Germline V gene sequence: CDR1 LGHNA, CDR2 YSLEER. This CDR3 comprises 12 residues. This chain's CDR3 is CVPAGSTDTQYF. CDR3 bases: TGCGTCCCGGCAGGGTCCACAGATACGCAGTATTTT.

The gene calls are TRBV29-1 and TRBJ1-1; D not certain. V was trimmed by 0 bases and J by 5 bases, leaving 10 bases between them. This CDR3 has 13 amino acids. Per the germline V gene, CDR1 is SQVTM and CDR2 is ANQGSEA. The CDR3 reads CSVEDLPGTEAFF. The CDR3, as DNA: TGCAGCGTTGAAGATCTTCCGGGGACTGAAGCTTTCTTT.

This chain uses TRBV12-3 or TRBV12-4 with TRBJ1-3; the D is unclear. This CDR3 is 13 amino acids long. With 4 bases removed from V and 3 bases from J, the gap between germline ends came to 7 bases. The DNA of the CDR3 is TGTGCCAGCAGTTCCCCCGGTGGAAACACCATATATTTT. It encodes CASSSPGGNTIYF.

This clone is a singleton in its sample. The rearrangement uses TRBV7-2 and TRBJ2-1; tentative D call: TRBD2 (7 bases). Looked up from germline, CDR1 is SGHTA and CDR2 is FQGNSA. The CDR3 covers 14 residues. Deletions cut 5 bases from V and 7 bases from J, with 15 bases between. As DNA, the CDR3 is TGTGCCAGCAGCCCTGGGGGGGGCCTTAATGAGCAGTTCTTC. Residues: CASSPGGGLNEQFF.

The chain employs TRBV7-2 and TRBJ2-7; 11 bases are shared with TRBD1. After removal of 5 bases from V and 7 bases from J, the junction contained 4 bases not matched to a gene. Per the germline V gene, CDR1 is SGHTA and CDR2 is FQGNSA. This CDR3 has 13 residues. The CDR3 region is CASSRDRGREQYF. The CDR3 DNA reads as TGTGCCAGCAGCCGGGACAGGGGGAGGGAGCAGTACTTC.

This chain connects TRBV5-6 to TRBJ1-2; 8 nucleotides line up with TRBD1. This CDR3 has 14 residues. Trimming cost V 0 bases and J 8 bases; bases outside gene matches: 6. Germline assignment: CDR1 SGHDT and CDR2 YYEEEE. CDR3 coding DNA: TGTGCCAGCAGCTTGGAGGCAGGGGGCTTAGGCTACACCTTC. This sequence encodes CASSLEAGGLGYTF. The full variable domain, rest sourced from reference TRBV5-6 and TRBJ1-2, is DAGVTQSPTHLIKTRGQQVTLRCSPKSGHDTVSWYQQALGQGPQFIFQYYEEEERQRGNFPDRFSGHQFPNYSSELNVNALLLGDSALYLCASSLEAGGLGYTFGSGTRLTVV.

This clone was seen just once. The chain combines TRBV11-3 with TRBJ2-1; TRBD2 agrees at 11 bases. V was clipped by 5 bases and J by 9 bases; unmatched bases: 9. Looked up from germline, CDR1 is SGHNT and CDR2 is YENEEA. CDR3 length: 15 amino acids. CDR3 DNA sequence: TGTGCCAGCAGCCCGGAGACTAGCGGGATTGGTGAGCAGTTCTTC. Translated, it gives CASSPETSGIGEQFF.

The chain has TRBV27 and TRBJ1-6; 8 nucleotides agree with TRBD1. CDR3 length equals 18 residues. Germline CDR1 and CDR2: MNHEY and SMNVEV (reference sequence). Unmatched junction bases numbered 14, after V lost 6 bases and J lost 4 bases. CDR3 region: CASSFKGRGPSYNSPLHF. The CDR3 coding sequence is TGTGCCAGCAGCTTTAAGGGCAGGGGGCCATCTTATAATTCACCCCTCCACTTT.

V gene TRBV27 combines with J gene TRBJ2-5; TRBD2 agrees at 7 bases. Germline CDR1 is MNHEY and CDR2 is SMNVEV (reference sequence). The junction had 11 bases not matched to a gene; V was cut back by 8 bases and J by 5 bases. CDR3 length: 14 amino acids. The CDR3 DNA follows: TGTGCCAGCCGCGCCATCGGGAGGTTGGAGACCCAGTACTTC. As protein: CASRAIGRLETQYF.

This rearrangement joins TRBV5-1 to TRBJ2-6; 8 bases are a match to TRBD2. V was pared by 3 bases and J by 1 base, with 9 bases of the junction left unmatched. The CDR3 is 18 amino acids. The germline CDR1 and CDR2 sequences are SGHRS and YFSETQ. CDR3 protein: CASSSGLAHGSGANVLTF. For the CDR3, the DNA is TGCGCCAGCAGCTCTGGACTAGCACACGGGTCTGGGGCCAACGTCCTGACTTTC.

The chain joins TRBV23-1 to TRBJ2-7, with a weak D call TRBD1 (6 bases). TRBV23-1 is placed among ORFs of uncertain function. This CDR3 has 13 amino acids. Between the trimmed V and J ends, which lost 4 bases and 0 bases, there was a span of 7 bases. DNA for the CDR3: TGCGCCAGCAGTCGCAGGGGCTCCTACGAGCAGTACTTC. The encoded protein is CASSRRGSYEQYF.

This chain links TRBV28 with TRBJ2-3; TRBD2 aligns across 10 bases. CDR1 is MDHEN and CDR2 is SYDVKM in the germline V gene. This CDR3 has 14 residues. For the CDR3, the DNA is TGTGCTTCCCATCTAGCGGGAGATACAGATACGCAGTATTTT. Residues: CASHLAGDTDTQYF.

V usage is TRBV30 and J usage is TRBJ1-6; D gene ambiguous. The CDR3 has 13 residues. Germline V CDR1 and CDR2: GTSNPN, SVGIG (reference sequence). Trimming left V 3 bases short and J 9 bases short, with 12 bases between. The CDR3 region is CAWRLLVGSPLHF. DNA for the CDR3: TGTGCCTGGAGACTATTAGTGGGTTCACCCCTCCACTTT.

The chain couples TRBV9 to TRBJ1-2; no firm D call. Germline-derived CDR1 and CDR2 are SGDLS and YYNGEE. V dropped 0 bases and J dropped 4 bases, with 13 bases sitting between them. There are 15 residues in the CDR3. The CDR3 bases are TGTGCCAGCAGCGTAGTTCCGGGTGGTAGCTATGGCTACACCTTC. As protein: CASSVVPGGSYGYTF.

This rearrangement joins TRBV30 to TRBJ1-4; D is possibly TRBD1 (5 bases). This CDR3 spans 11 amino acids. Germline assignment: CDR1 GTSNPN and CDR2 SVGIG (reference sequence). The V and J ends lost 3 bases and 10 bases respectively, with 9 bases between them. The CDR3 DNA sequence: TGTGCCTGGAGAAGGGGTGCAAAACTGTTTTTT. Its protein is CAWRRGAKLFF.

This clone was detected only once. The chain links TRBV19 to TRBJ1-1, with TRBD1 as a possible D gene (6 bases). The CDR3 is 14 amino acids. The germline CDR1 and CDR2 sequences are LNHDA and SQIVND (reference sequence). Between the trimmed V and J ends, which lost 6 bases and 1 base, there was a span of 12 bases. This CDR3 is CASRRTGQNTEAFF. In DNA form, the CDR3 reads TGTGCCAGTAGAAGAACGGGACAGAACACTGAAGCTTTCTTT.

This clone was observed a handful of times. V gene TRBV6-2 or TRBV6-3 combines with J gene TRBJ2-5; 7 bases match TRBD1. This CDR3 contains 15 residues. The germline V gene encodes CDR1 MNHEY and CDR2 SVGEGT. With 0 bases clipped from V and 5 bases from J, the junction kept 6 bases outside the gene matches. The CDR3 protein is CASSYSETGLETQYF. As DNA, the CDR3 is TGTGCCAGCAGTTACTCAGAGACAGGGTTGGAGACCCAGTACTTC.

Regarding this clone: Other DNA sequences in the same sample also yield this CDR3. This chain joins TRBV20-1 and TRBJ1-2; possible D gene TRBD1, 5 bases. Germline V gene sequence: CDR1 DFQATT, CDR2 SNEGSKA (reference sequence). CDR3 length equals 11 residues. The V end was cut by 6 bases, the J end by 3 bases, with 8 bases between. CDR3 sequence reads: CSASGYYGYTF. CDR3 nucleotides: TGCAGTGCATCAGGGTACTATGGCTACACCTTC.